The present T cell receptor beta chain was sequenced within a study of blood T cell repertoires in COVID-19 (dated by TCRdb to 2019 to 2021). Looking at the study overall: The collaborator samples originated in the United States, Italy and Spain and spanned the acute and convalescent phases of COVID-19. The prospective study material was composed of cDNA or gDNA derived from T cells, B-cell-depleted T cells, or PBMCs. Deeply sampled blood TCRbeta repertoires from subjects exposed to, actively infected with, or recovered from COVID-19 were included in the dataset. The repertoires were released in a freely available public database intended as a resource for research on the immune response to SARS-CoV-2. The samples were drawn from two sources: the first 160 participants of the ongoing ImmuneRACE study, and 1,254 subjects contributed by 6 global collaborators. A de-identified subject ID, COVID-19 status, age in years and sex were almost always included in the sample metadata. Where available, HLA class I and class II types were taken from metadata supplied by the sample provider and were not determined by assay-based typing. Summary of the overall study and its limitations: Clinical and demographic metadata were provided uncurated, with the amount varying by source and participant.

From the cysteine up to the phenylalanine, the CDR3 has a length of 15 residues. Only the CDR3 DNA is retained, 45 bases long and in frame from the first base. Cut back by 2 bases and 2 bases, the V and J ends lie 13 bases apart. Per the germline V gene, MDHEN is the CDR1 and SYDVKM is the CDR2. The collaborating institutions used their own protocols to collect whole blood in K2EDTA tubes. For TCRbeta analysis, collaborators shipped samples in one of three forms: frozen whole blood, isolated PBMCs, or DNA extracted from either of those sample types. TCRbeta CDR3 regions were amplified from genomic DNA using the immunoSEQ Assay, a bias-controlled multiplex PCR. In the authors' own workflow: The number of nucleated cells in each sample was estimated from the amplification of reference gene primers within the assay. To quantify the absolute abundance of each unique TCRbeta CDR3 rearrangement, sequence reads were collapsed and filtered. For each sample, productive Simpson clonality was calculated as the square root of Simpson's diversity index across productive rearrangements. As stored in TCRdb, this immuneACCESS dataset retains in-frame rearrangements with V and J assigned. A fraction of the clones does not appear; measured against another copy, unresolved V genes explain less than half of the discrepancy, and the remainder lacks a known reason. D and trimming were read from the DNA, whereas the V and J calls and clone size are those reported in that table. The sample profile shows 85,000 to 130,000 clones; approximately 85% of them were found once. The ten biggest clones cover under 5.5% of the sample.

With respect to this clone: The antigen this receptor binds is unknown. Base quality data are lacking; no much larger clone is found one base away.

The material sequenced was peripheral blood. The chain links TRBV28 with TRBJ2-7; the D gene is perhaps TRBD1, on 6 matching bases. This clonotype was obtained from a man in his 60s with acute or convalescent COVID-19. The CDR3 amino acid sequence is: CASSLPQGQTYEQYF. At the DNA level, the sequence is TGTGCCAGCAGTTTACCACAGGGTCAAACCTACGAGCAGTACTTC.